Below, 27 T cell receptor beta chains from the same sample are listed, as sequenced in a study of cytomegalovirus exposure and HLA in healthy donors (dated by TCRdb to between 2016 and 2019). The receptor library was made with the immunoSEQ multiplex PCR assay. A mixture of 60 forward primers for TCR Vbeta segments and 13 reverse primers for TCR Jbeta segments was used in the multiplex PCR. In TCRdb, the immuneACCESS table is reduced to in-frame sequences with V and J assigned. These tables do not hold every clone; where another copy was compared, an unresolved V gene accounts for under half, and the others remain unexplained. For this sample there are approximately 100,000 clones; around 74% appear just once. The ten most abundant clones make up 1.8% of the sample. Sequences were obtained from PBMCs. The receptors originated from a male donor in good health and CMV-seronegative.

A few counts support this clone. The chain couples TRBV5-1 to TRBJ2-7, with TRBD2 matching over 14 bases. The CDR3 is 16 residues long. Losses at the gene ends were 2 bases for V and 3 bases for J; bases not matched to a gene: 4. CDR1 is SGHRS and CDR2 is YFSETQ in the germline V gene. DNA for the CDR3: TGCGCCAGCAGCTTCGGACTAGCGGGAGGAGTCTACGAGCAGTACTTC. Translation gives CASSFGLAGGVYEQYF.

The J gene is TRBJ2-7, the V gene TRBV7-9; D may be TRBD1 (6 bases). This CDR3 is built from 14 residues. Trimming took off 5 bases at V and 3 bases at J, with 14 bases between the two ends. The germline V gene has CDR1 SEHNR and CDR2 FQNEAQ (reference sequence). CDR3 sequence (DNA): TGTGCCAGCAGCCTACCAGACAGGATCTACGAGCAGTACTTC. The encoded protein is CASSLPDRIYEQYF. Filled out from reference TRBV7-9 and TRBJ2-7, the complete variable domain reads DTGVSQNPRHKITKRGQNVTFRCDPISEHNRLYWYRQTLGQGPEFLTYFQNEAQLEKSRLLSDRFSAERPKGSFSTLEIQRTEQGDSAMYLCASSLPDRIYEQYFGPGTRLTVT.

The chain uses TRBV4-3 and TRBJ1-1, with no clear D. V dropped 0 bases and J dropped 0 bases, with 20 bases sitting between them. This CDR3 contains 19 residues. Germline V gene data show CDR1 as LGHNA and CDR2 as YSLEER. CDR3 nucleotide sequence: TGCGCCAGCAGCCAAGATCTCGGGTGGGAGGGAACGATGAACACTGAAGCTTTCTTT. Its translation is CASSQDLGWEGTMNTEAFF.

The chain couples TRBV6-5 to TRBJ2-3; TRBD1 matches 7 bases. This CDR3 is 15 amino acids long. V dropped 10 bases and J dropped 0; count of bases not matched to a gene: 10. Per germline, CDR1 MNHEY and CDR2 SVGAGI. The CDR3: CATTPHRGSTDTQYF. The CDR3 DNA follows: TGTGCCACCACTCCCCACAGGGGAAGCACAGATACGCAGTATTTT.

This clone was seen a single time. The chain combines TRBV19 with TRBJ2-1; a weak D match, TRBD2 (6 bases). The CDR3 totals 12 residues. The V end lost 6 bases, the J end lost 12 bases, and 15 bases lay between the germline ends. The germline gives CDR1 LNHDA, CDR2 SQIVND (reference sequence). CDR3 region: CASRSTAEGQFF. In DNA, the CDR3 is TGTGCCAGTAGGTCGACAGCGGAGGGGCAGTTCTTC.

The CDR3 nucleotides read TGTGCCAGCAGCGCGAGGACAGGACAATCCTACGAGCAGTACTTC. Protein sequence: CASSARTGQSYEQYF. The chain carries TRBV5-6 and TRBJ2-7; TRBD1 aligns across 7 bases. The CDR3 is 15 residues long. The germline V gene has CDR1 SGHDT and CDR2 YYEEEE. Trimming cost V 4 bases and J 1 base; bases outside gene matches: 8.

The chain links TRBV6-5 to TRBJ1-3, with 7 bases fitting TRBD1. There are 15 residues in the CDR3. V lost 6 bases to trimming and J lost 2 bases; unmatched junction nucleotides: 7. The V gene's germline CDR1 is MNHEY and CDR2 SVGAGI. The CDR3, as DNA: TGTGCCAGCAGGGGGGTCGGGACAGCTGGAAACACCATATATTTT. It translates to CASRGVGTAGNTIYF.

V is TRBV9 and J is TRBJ1-2; 7 bases map to TRBD1. CDR3 length: 19 residues. Germline-derived CDR1 and CDR2 are SGDLS and YYNGEE. V lost 5 bases, J lost 4 bases, and 23 bases stayed unmatched. The DNA for the CDR3 is TGTGCCAGCAGACACGACAGGGACAATTCTAAAGCGACGATCTATGGCTACACCTTC. Translating gives CASRHDRDNSKATIYGYTF.

The gene calls are TRBV7-3 and TRBJ2-1; 7 positions agree with TRBD1. This CDR3 region has 15 residues. Germline V gives CDR1 SGHTA, CDR2 FQGTGA. The V and J ends lost 5 bases and 8 bases, in that order; junction bases with no gene match: 12. The CDR3 coding sequence is TGTGCCAGCAGCACATACTCCGGGACAGTCGATGAGCAGTTCTTC. Its translation is CASSTYSGTVDEQFF.

The gene calls are TRBV19 and TRBJ1-5; D call uncertain. The CDR3 spans 12 residues. From germline, CDR1 is LNHDA and CDR2 SQIVND (reference sequence). The V end lost 6 bases, the J end lost 0 bases, and 3 bases lay between the germline ends. For the CDR3, the DNA is TGTGCCAGTAGCGGTAGCAATCAGCCCCAGCATTTT. Its protein is CASSGSNQPQHF.

The rearrangement links TRBV27 to TRBJ2-7; 13 bases map to TRBD2. The CDR3 has 16 residues. V trimming: 8 bases; J trimming: 1 base; junction bases outside the gene matches: 8. Germline V gene lookup returns CDR1 MNHEY and CDR2 SMNVEV (reference sequence). The CDR3 spells CASYRTSGSVSYEQYF. In DNA form, the CDR3 reads TGTGCCAGCTATAGGACTAGCGGGAGTGTGTCCTACGAGCAGTACTTC.

Of note for this clone: The sample has other DNA sequences that encode this CDR3 too. The chain employs TRBV7-3 and TRBJ1-1; maybe TRBD1 (5 bases). The CDR3 contains 13 residues. V was pared by 2 bases and J by 1 base, with 5 bases between. CDR1 is SGHTA and CDR2 is FQGTGA in the germline V gene. DNA of the CDR3: TGTGCCAGCAGCTTAGGGGCGAACACTGAAGCTTTCTTT. Its protein is CASSLGANTEAFF.

This chain joins TRBV27 and TRBJ2-4; TRBD2 matches 14 bases. Trimming cost V 0 bases and J 5 bases; bases outside gene matches: 9. The germline V gene has CDR1 MNHEY and CDR2 SMNVEV (reference sequence). The CDR3 extends over 19 amino acids. The CDR3 nucleotides read TGTGCCAGCAGTTTATCACCGGGACTAGCGGGGGAGACCCAAAACATTCAGTACTTC. Its translation: CASSLSPGLAGETQNIQYF.

The J gene is TRBJ2-1, the V gene TRBV28; D remains unclear. The CDR3 totals 12 residues. The germline gives CDR1 MDHEN, CDR2 SYDVKM. Trimming removed 3 bases at V and 5 bases at J, with 5 bases between. DNA for the CDR3: TGTGCCAGCAGTTTGATAGACAATGAGCAGTTCTTC. Amino acid sequence: CASSLIDNEQFF.

This clone was counted once. This chain joins TRBV10-3 and TRBJ2-7; 15 bases match TRBD2. This CDR3 spans 15 amino acids. Trimming cost V 4 bases and J 3 bases; bases outside gene matches: 1. Germline-derived CDR1 and CDR2 are ENHRY and SYGVKD. The CDR3 is CAISVGLAGGYEQYF. Written as DNA, the CDR3 is TGTGCCATCAGTGTGGGACTAGCGGGAGGCTACGAGCAGTACTTC.

This clone appeared a single time. The genes are TRBV29-1 and TRBJ1-2; TRBD1 matches 7 bases. Looked up from germline, CDR1 is SQVTM and CDR2 is ANQGSEA. This CDR3 is built from 13 residues. V shed 5 bases, J shed 2 bases, and the junction held 5 bases outside the gene matches. CDR3 region: CSVSLGQNYGYTF. The CDR3 DNA reads TGCAGCGTTTCTCTGGGACAGAACTATGGCTACACCTTC. Filled out from reference TRBV29-1 and TRBJ1-2, the complete variable domain reads SAVISQKPSRDICQRGTSLTIQCQVDSQVTMMFWYRQQPGQSLTLIATANQGSEATYESGFVIDKFPISRPNLTFSTLTVSNMSPEDSSIYLCSVSLGQNYGYTFGSGTRLTVV.

There are a few counts of this clone. This chain links TRBV20-1 with TRBJ1-1; 12 bases line up with TRBD1. Germline V gene sequence: CDR1 DFQATT, CDR2 SNEGSKA (reference sequence). The CDR3 sequence is 11 residues long. In nucleotides, the CDR3 is TGCAGGGGGACAGGGGGCGTGAGGGCTTTCTTT. Its translation is CRGTGGVRAFF.

The rearrangement uses TRBV29-1 and TRBJ2-2, with 7 bases aligning to TRBD1. CDR3 length equals 14 residues. CDR1 is SQVTM and CDR2 is ANQGSEA in the germline V gene. V trimming: 5 bases; J trimming: 3 bases; junction bases outside the gene matches: 6. CDR3 protein: CSVQAGGYTGELFF. CDR3 coding DNA: TGCAGCGTTCAGGCAGGGGGATACACCGGGGAGCTGTTTTTT.

In regard to this clone: In the same sample, other DNA sequences code for this CDR3. The chain joins TRBV18 to TRBJ2-7, with TRBD2 identical over 10 bases. V dropped 3 bases and J dropped 6; count of bases not matched to a gene: 11. This CDR3 region has 16 residues. Germline V lookup: CDR1 KGHSH, CDR2 LQKENI. The CDR3 protein is CASSPGTSGRATEQYF. The CDR3 DNA sequence: TGTGCCAGCTCACCTGGGACCAGCGGGAGGGCCACCGAGCAGTACTTC.

The V call is TRBV28, the J call TRBJ1-2; TRBD1 agrees at 7 bases. The trim removed 5 bases at V and 2 bases at J, leaving 5 bases unmatched. CDR1 and CDR2 (germline): MDHEN, SYDVKM. The CDR3 sequence is 14 residues long. The CDR3 DNA reads TGTGCCAGCAGTCCCGGACAGGCGAACTATGGCTACACCTTC. This translates into CASSPGQANYGYTF.

CDR3 sequence: CASSLGAGELGETQYF. CDR3 sequence (DNA): TGTGCCAGCAGCTTAGGAGCGGGAGAGCTAGGAGAGACCCAGTACTTC. The gene calls are TRBV13 and TRBJ2-5; TRBD2 agrees at 8 bases. The CDR3 consists of 16 residues. Germline trimming cut 0 bases from V and 4 bases from J; bases unmatched to any gene: 7. The germline CDR1 and CDR2 sequences are PRHDT and FYEKMQ (reference sequence).

The CDR3 loop reads CASSSSPYEQYF. In DNA, the CDR3 is TGTGCCAGCAGTTCTTCCCCCTACGAGCAGTACTTC. V usage is TRBV27 and J usage is TRBJ2-7; D gene ambiguous. The CDR3 has 12 amino acids. Trimming pared 4 bases from V and 2 bases from J, leaving 6 bases between. Per germline, CDR1 MNHEY and CDR2 SMNVEV (reference sequence).

This sequence joins TRBV30 and TRBJ1-1; D gene ambiguous. Germline V CDR1 and CDR2: GTSNPN, SVGIG (reference sequence). Trimming stripped 2 bases from V and 3 bases from J, with 16 bases between. This CDR3 comprises 15 residues. The chain's CDR3 is CAWSPRPEVDTEAFF. CDR3 DNA sequence: TGTGCCTGGAGTCCCCGACCGGAGGTGGACACTGAAGCTTTCTTT.

The CDR3 loop is CASSFSVPGNEQFF. CDR3 sequence (DNA): TGTGCCAGCAGCTTTAGCGTCCCTGGGAATGAGCAGTTCTTC. The gene calls are TRBV13 and TRBJ2-1; weak D call: TRBD2 (5 bases). V lost 3 bases to trimming and J lost 7 bases, with 13 bases between them. The germline V gene has CDR1 PRHDT and CDR2 FYEKMQ (reference sequence). The CDR3 length is 14 residues.

This sequence joins TRBV25-1 and TRBJ2-2; 8 bases are shared with TRBD1. Germline V CDR1 and CDR2: MGHDK, SYGVNS. The CDR3 is made up of 16 amino acids. J gave up 4 bases and V 6 bases, and 10 bases lay outside the gene matches. The CDR3 DNA sequence: TGTGCCAGCAGAACACAGGGGGATATGAGCACCGGGGAGCTGTTTTTT. Translated: CASRTQGDMSTGELFF.

The chain has TRBV29-1 and TRBJ2-7; 11 bases are shared with TRBD1. J was trimmed by 1 base and V by 2 bases; bases with no gene match: 1. The V gene's germline CDR1 is SQVTM and CDR2 ANQGSEA. This CDR3 has 14 residues. The DNA for the CDR3 is TGCAGCGTTGAAAGGGACAGGGGGTCCTACGAGCAGTACTTC. Amino acids: CSVERDRGSYEQYF.

V gene TRBV9 combines with J gene TRBJ2-5; the match to TRBD1 covers 7 bases. The CDR3 totals 14 residues. With V trimmed by 3 bases and J by 1 base, 3 bases remained unmatched. Looked up from germline, CDR1 is SGDLS and CDR2 is YYNGEE. CDR3 protein: CASSAWDSQETQYF. In nucleotides, the CDR3 is TGTGCCAGCAGCGCCTGGGACAGCCAAGAGACCCAGTACTTC.